Following are 13 T cell receptor beta chains from one sample sequenced in a study of blood T cell repertoires in COVID-19. TCRdb keeps only in-frame clones here, not all; method: immunoSEQ multiplex PCR. The sample has 200,000 to 250,000 clones; about 90% are singletons. Sequencing input: PBMCs or T cells enriched from blood (not recorded which). The receptors shown here come from a woman aged 25 to 39 who had been exposed to COVID-19.

The V and J genes are TRBV6-5 and TRBJ1-4, with D perhaps TRBD1 (6 bases). Germline V gives CDR1 MNHEY, CDR2 SVGAGI. This CDR3 is built from 14 residues. V was pared by 2 bases and J by 7 bases, with 11 bases between. The CDR3 loop reads CASSYGRGGEKLFF. CDR3 in DNA: TGTGCCAGCAGTTACGGGAGGGGGGGTGAAAAACTGTTTTTT.

The CDR3 DNA is TGTGCCAGTAGTATAGATCTCCCATTCCGGTACCAAGAGACCCAGTACTTC. It translates to CASSIDLPFRYQETQYF. The rearrangement joins TRBV19 to TRBJ2-5; D remains unclear. The CDR3 has 17 amino acids. CDR1 and CDR2 from the germline V gene are LNHDA and SQIVND (reference sequence). V shed 0 bases and J shed 0 bases, with 14 bases lying between them.

This clone turned up a few times. V and J are TRBV9 and TRBJ2-7; D possibly corresponds to TRBD1 (6 bases). Germline CDR1 reads SGDLS; CDR2 reads YYNGEE. This CDR3 contains 14 residues. Trimming took 4 bases from V and 3 from J, leaving 14 bases between them. CDR3 region: CASSSQQGGYEQYF. For the CDR3, the DNA is TGTGCCAGCAGCTCCCAACAGGGTGGCTACGAGCAGTACTTC.

This clone has just a few counts. The chain employs TRBV6-5 and TRBJ2-2, with D perhaps TRBD2 (7 bases). The CDR3 contains 15 residues. Germline V CDR1 and CDR2: MNHEY, SVGAGI. Trimming took off 6 bases at V and 5 bases at J, with 16 bases between the two ends. CDR3 residues: CASSQGGGWTGELFF. The DNA for the CDR3 is TGTGCCAGCAGCCAAGGGGGAGGGTGGACCGGGGAGCTGTTTTTT.

V gene TRBV7-9 combines with J gene TRBJ2-1, with 8 positions matching TRBD2. In germline, CDR1 is SEHNR, CDR2 FQNEAQ (reference sequence). The ends lost 5 bases at V and 7 bases at J; junction bases unmatched: 10. This CDR3 is 15 amino acids long. The CDR3 DNA is TGTGCCAGCAGCCCTCTCCGACTAGCGTCGAATGAGCAGTTCTTC. Encoded protein: CASSPLRLASNEQFF. The variable domain in full, completed from reference TRBV7-9 and TRBJ2-1, reads DTGVSQNPRHKITKRGQNVTFRCDPISEHNRLYWYRQTLGQGPEFLTYFQNEAQLEKSRLLSDRFSAERPKGSFSTLEIQRTEQGDSAMYLCASSPLRLASNEQFFGPGTRLTVL.

This clone was seen a few times. The rearrangement uses TRBV4-1 and TRBJ2-2, with D uncertain. This CDR3 has 18 amino acids. V gave up 0 bases and J gave up 0 bases, with 14 bases separating them. Germline CDR1 reads MGHRA; CDR2 reads YSYEKL. As DNA, the CDR3 is TGCGCCAGCAGCCAAGATTGGGCCGAGTACGCGAACACCGGGGAGCTGTTTTTT. Translated, it gives CASSQDWAEYANTGELFF.

The gene calls are TRBV7-2 and TRBJ2-3; D not resolved. The CDR3 contains 15 residues. Germline V gives CDR1 SGHTA, CDR2 FQGNSA. The V gene lost 2 bases and the J gene lost 2 bases, with 11 bases spanning the gap. CDR3 nucleotide sequence: TGTGCCAGCAGCTTAAGAGCGCTATTCACAGATACGCAGTATTTT. Encoded protein: CASSLRALFTDTQYF.

The chain has TRBV18 and TRBJ2-2; D might be TRBD1 (6 bases). This CDR3 has 16 amino acids. The V gene's germline CDR1 is KGHSH and CDR2 LQKENI. V gave up 0 bases and J gave up 2 bases, with 10 bases separating them. The CDR3 coding sequence is TGTGCCAGCTCACCACCGAAGACAGGAAACACCGGGGAGCTGTTTTTT. The encoded protein is CASSPPKTGNTGELFF.

In this sample, this clone turned up once. This chain connects TRBV5-1 to TRBJ2-1; D is perhaps TRBD2 (6 bases). Germline-derived CDR1 and CDR2 are SGHRS and YFSETQ. This CDR3 has 21 residues. The V and J ends lost 7 bases and 2 bases respectively, with 34 bases between them. CDR3: CASSLSHTYGRTSSAYNEQFF. CDR3 DNA: TGCGCCAGCTCACTTTCACATACTTATGGCCGAACCTCTAGCGCCTACAATGAGCAGTTCTTC.

This clone showed up just a few times. The gene calls are TRBV6-1 and TRBJ2-7; no firm D call. Germline V gives CDR1 MNHNS, CDR2 SASEGT. V was trimmed by 2 bases and J by 3 bases, leaving 2 bases between them. The CDR3 runs to 11 residues. The CDR3 DNA follows: TGTGCCAGCAGTGAACACTACGAGCAGTACTTC. This codes for CASSEHYEQYF.

CDR3 residues: CASSPVTGDNSPLHF. As DNA, the CDR3 is TGTGCCAGCAGCCCTGTAACAGGGGATAATTCACCCCTCCACTTT. The chain is built from TRBV3-1 (or the pseudogene TRBV3-2) and TRBJ1-6; 7 nucleotides match TRBD1. The length of the CDR3 is 15 residues. Unmatched junction bases numbered 5, after V lost 4 bases and J lost 5 bases. Germline V gene data show CDR1 as LGHDT and CDR2 as YNNKEL (reference sequence).

The chain has TRBV4-2 and TRBJ2-4; 9 bases agree with TRBD1. The ends lost 4 bases at V and 2 bases at J; junction bases unmatched: 15. This CDR3 contains 19 residues. The germline V gene encodes CDR1 LGHNA and CDR2 YNFKEQ. This CDR3 is CASSPFLRAGQGTKNIQYF. The CDR3 DNA follows: TGTGCCAGCAGCCCCTTTCTCCGGGCGGGACAGGGCACCAAAAACATTCAGTACTTC.

The V call is TRBV14, the J call TRBJ2-5; TRBD2 is a possible D gene (6 bases). The CDR3 has 16 residues. The V gene lost 3 bases and the J gene lost 3 bases, with 17 bases spanning the gap. The germline CDR1 and CDR2 sequences are SGHDN and FVKESK. This CDR3 is CASSQGPTSTKETQYF. The CDR3 DNA reads TGTGCCAGCAGCCAGGGACCAACTAGCACAAAAGAGACCCAGTACTTC.